This T cell receptor (beta chain) was retrieved from a study of B cell selection in AIRE deficiency. Here immunoSEQ multiplex PCR was the method, and the copy in TCRdb shows in-frame clones only, minus some. The table lists 25,000 to 30,000 clones, about 95% of them singletons. Germline values: CDR1 LGHNA, CDR2 YNFKEQ. The CDR3 length is 18 residues. The sorted conventional CD4 T cells were gated as CD4+CD127+. As to this clone: At one end the junction does not follow the germline gene, possibly because of a read error.

This receptor was taken from a human donor in good health. The chain couples TRBV4-2 to TRBJ1-4; D call uncertain. Sample: CD4+CD127+ conventional T cells sorted from PBMCs. This CDR3 reads CASSHRQERPATNGKLFF. The CDR3 DNA is TGTGCCAGCAGCCACAGGCAAGAACGTCCTGCAACTAATGGAAAACTGTTTTTT.